This T cell receptor beta chain was captured by sequencing in a study of OX40 agonist ivuxolimab in advanced cancers. Method: immunoSEQ multiplex PCR; TCRdb's copy keeps in-frame clones and lacks some. This repertoire shows 50,000 to 75,000 clones, less than 90% found once; its top ten account for 3% to 4%. This CDR3 region has 14 residues. Germline-derived CDR1 and CDR2 are MNHNS and SASEGT. The ends were cut back, 11 bases at V and 0 bases at J, with 17 bases in the middle. V usage is TRBV6-1 and J usage is TRBJ2-7; D gene ambiguous. Here the sequenced sample was CD4+ or CD8+ T cells sorted from blood, taken in a trial of the OX40 agonist ivuxolimab. The source of this sequence is an adult with an advanced solid tumor such as melanoma, head and neck, liver or kidney cancer. CDR3 sequence (DNA): TGTGCCGCGGCTTGGCCAGAGTACTCCTACGAGCAGTACTTC. It is translated as CAAAWPEYSYEQYF.